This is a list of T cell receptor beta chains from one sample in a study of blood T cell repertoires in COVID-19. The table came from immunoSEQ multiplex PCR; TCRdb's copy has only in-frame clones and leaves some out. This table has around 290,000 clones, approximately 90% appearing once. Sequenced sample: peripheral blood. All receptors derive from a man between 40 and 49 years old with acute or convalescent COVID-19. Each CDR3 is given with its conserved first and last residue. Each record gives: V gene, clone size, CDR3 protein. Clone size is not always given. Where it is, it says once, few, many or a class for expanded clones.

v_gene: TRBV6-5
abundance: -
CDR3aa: CASRQTTGGTQPQHF

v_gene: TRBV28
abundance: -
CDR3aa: CASSLGGGANQPQHF

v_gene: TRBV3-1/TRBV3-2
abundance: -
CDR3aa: CASSQRWASLSYNEQFF

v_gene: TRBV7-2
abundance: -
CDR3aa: CASSLMGSGSPLHF

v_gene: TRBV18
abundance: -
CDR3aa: CASSPYRKETEAFF

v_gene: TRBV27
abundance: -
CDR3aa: CASSDRVGTEAFF

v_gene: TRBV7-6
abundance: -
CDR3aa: CASSLDSTYEQYF

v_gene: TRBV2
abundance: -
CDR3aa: CASRFDRGSYGYTF

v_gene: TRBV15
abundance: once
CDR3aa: CATSRGGGTEAFF

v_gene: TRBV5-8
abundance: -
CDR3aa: CASSLLGNQPQHF

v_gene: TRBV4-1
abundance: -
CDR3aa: CASSPGGINYGYTF

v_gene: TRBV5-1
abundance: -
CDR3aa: CASSAANYNSPLHF

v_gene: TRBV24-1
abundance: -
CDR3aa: CATSDGGQGKDTQYF

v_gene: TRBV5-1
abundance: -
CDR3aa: CASESGPNTGELFF

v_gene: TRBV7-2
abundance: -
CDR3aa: CASNQGGYGYTF

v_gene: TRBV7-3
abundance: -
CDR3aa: CASSLGQLVTDTQYF

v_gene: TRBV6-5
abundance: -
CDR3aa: CAARTFPSTDTQYF

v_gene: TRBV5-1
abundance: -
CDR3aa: CASSLGGGNTEAFF

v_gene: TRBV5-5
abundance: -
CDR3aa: CASSPTSGGVYTGELFF

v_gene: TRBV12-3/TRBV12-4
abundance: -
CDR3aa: CATSLHLNYGYTF

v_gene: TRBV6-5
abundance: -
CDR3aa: CASSTRTGPYEQYF

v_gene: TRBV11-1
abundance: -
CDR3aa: CASSPDMDTEAFF

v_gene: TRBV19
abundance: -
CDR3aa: CASAAQFSGNTIYF

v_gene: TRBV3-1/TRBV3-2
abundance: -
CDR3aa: CASSLTESNTDTQYF

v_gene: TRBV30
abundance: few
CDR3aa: CAWSAAGTKNSPLHF

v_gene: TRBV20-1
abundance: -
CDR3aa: CSASWRQGTDTQYF

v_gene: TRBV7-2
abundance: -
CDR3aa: CASSLAGGHNEQFF

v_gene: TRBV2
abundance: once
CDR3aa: CASSLRTGGDQPQHF

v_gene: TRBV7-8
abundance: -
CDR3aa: CASSRGRGGNTIYF

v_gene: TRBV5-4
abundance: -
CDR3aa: CASSPGGNQPQHF

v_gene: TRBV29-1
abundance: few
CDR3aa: CSVGTGAEAFF

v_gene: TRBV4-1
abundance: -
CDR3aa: CASSQGQGANGYTF

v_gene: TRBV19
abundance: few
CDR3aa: CASSTLGLNSEKLFF

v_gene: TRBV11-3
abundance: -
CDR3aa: CASSARTGTGNTQYF

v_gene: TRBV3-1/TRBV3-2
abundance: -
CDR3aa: CASSHLGQGINTEAFF

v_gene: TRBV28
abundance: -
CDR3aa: CASSSAPDSGETQYF

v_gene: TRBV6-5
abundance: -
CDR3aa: CASSYRDRGIYEQYF

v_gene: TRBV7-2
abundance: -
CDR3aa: CASSSPSGGAYEQYF

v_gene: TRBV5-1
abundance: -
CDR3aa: CASSTTSGGVDTQYF

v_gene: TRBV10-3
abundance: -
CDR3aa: CAISALKSSGNTIYF

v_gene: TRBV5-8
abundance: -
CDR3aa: CASSEKGLAGYNEQFF

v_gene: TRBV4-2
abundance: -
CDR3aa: CASSPSDRGNSPLHF

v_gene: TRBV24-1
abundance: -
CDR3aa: CATSDLRGAVSSYNEQFF

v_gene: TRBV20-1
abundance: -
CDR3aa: CSAGNGYTF

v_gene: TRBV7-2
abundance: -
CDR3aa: CASSLAGRNEQFF

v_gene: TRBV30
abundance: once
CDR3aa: CAWENSYNSPLHF

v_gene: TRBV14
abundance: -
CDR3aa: CASSAPGQGRELFF

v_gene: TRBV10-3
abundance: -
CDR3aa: CAIRTGTINSYEQYF

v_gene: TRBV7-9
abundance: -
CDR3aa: CASSLELTLGGELFF

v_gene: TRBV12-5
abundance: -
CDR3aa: CASGLVLRQGTGGSHQPQHF